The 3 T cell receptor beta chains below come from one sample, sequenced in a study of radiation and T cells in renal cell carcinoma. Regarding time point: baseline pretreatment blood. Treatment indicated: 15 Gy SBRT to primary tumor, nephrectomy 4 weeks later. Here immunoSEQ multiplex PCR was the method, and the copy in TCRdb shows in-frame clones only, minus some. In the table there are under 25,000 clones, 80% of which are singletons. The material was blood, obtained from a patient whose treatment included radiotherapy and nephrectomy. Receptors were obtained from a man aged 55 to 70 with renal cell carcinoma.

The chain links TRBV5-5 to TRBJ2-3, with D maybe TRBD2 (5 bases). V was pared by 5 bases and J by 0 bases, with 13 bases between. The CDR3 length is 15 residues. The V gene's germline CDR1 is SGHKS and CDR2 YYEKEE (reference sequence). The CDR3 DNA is TGTGCCAGCAGTTACGACGGACTTAGCACAGATACGCAGTATTTT. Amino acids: CASSYDGLSTDTQYF.

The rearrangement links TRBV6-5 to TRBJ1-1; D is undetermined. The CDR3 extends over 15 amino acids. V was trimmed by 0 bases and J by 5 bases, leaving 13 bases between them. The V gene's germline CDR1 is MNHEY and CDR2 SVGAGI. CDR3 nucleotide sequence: TGTGCCAGCAGTTACTCCCCCGGGGTGGGGACTGAAGCTTTCTTT. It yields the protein CASSYSPGVGTEAFF.

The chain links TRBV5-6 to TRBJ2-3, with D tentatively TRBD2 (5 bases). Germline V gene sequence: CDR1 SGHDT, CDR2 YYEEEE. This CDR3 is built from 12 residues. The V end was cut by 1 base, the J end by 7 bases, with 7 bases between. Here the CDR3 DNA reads TGTGCCAGCAGCTTGTCCGGGAATACGCAGTATTTT. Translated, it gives CASSLSGNTQYF.